The entry below gives a single T cell receptor beta chain sequence along with its context. The antigen remains undetermined. This CDR3 comprises 18 residues. Germline values: CDR1 SGDLS, CDR2 YYNGEE. V gave up 0 bases and J gave up 6 bases, with 21 bases separating them. This record comes from a study of cytomegalovirus exposure and HLA in healthy donors. Study findings and constraints: It was taken for granted in presence/absence analyses that sequencing depth across donors was roughly uniform. For most subjects, TCR beta sequences were reported to predict HLA-A and HLA-B alleles with accuracy. Most of the TCR beta V segments (in an earlier analysis) were productive either about 87% or about 30% of the time. Later analysis identified a missense DCLRE1C variant that was linked to TCR beta V- and J-gene trimming.

The PCR employed 60 Vbeta primers together with 13 Jbeta primers. TCRdb keeps only in-frame clones here, not all; method: immunoSEQ multiplex PCR. Of roughly 130,000 clones listed, 75% to 85% are singletons. Material for sequencing was PBMCs. The TCR was taken from a woman aged 40 to 50 in good health and CMV-seronegative. The chain combines TRBV9 with TRBJ2-2, with unresolved D. Written as DNA, the CDR3 is TGTGCCAGCAGCGTAGGGCTAACCGTTCGGTATCTAGCCGGGGAGCTGTTTTTT. The encoded protein is CASSVGLTVRYLAGELFF.